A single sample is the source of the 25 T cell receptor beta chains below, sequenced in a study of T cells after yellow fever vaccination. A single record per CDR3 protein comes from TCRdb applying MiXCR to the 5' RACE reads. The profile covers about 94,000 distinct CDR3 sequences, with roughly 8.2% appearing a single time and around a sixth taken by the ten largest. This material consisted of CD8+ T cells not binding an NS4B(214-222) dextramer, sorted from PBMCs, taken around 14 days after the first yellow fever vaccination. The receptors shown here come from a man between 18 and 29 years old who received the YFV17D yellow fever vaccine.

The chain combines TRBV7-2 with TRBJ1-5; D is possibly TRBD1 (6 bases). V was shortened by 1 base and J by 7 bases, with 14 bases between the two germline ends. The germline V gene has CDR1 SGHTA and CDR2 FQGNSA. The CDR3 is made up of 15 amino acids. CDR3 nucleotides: TGTGCCAGCAGCTTAGGGGCAGGGGCGAGCCAGCCCCAGCATTTT. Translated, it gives CASSLGAGASQPQHF.

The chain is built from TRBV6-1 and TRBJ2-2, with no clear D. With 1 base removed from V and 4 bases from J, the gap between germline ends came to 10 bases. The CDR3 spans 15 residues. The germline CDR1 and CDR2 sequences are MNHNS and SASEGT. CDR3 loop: CASSEGVGFTGELFF. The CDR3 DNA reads TGTGCCAGCAGTGAAGGGGTCGGGTTCACCGGGGAGCTGTTTTTT.

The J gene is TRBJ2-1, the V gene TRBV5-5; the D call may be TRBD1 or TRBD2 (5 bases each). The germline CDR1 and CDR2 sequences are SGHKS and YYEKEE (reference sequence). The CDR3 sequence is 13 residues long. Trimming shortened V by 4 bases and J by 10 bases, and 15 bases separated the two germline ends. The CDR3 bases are TGTGCCAGCAGCCCGAGGGGCCGAGGGGAGCAGTTCTTC. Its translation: CASSPRGRGEQFF.

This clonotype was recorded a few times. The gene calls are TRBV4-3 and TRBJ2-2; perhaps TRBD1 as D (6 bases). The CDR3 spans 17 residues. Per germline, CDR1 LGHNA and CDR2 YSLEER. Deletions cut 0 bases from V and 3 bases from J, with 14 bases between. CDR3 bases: TGCGCCAGCAGCCAAGATGAAGCAGGGGCCTACACCGGGGAGCTGTTTTTT. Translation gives CASSQDEAGAYTGELFF.

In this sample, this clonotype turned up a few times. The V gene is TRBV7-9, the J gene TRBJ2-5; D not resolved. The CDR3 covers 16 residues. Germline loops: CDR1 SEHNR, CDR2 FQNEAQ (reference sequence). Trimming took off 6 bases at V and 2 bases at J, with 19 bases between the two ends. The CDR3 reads CASRVRKDLGQETQYF. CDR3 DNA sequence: TGTGCCAGCAGGGTCCGTAAGGACCTCGGTCAAGAGACCCAGTACTTC. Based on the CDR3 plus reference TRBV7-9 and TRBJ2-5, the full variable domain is DTGVSQNPRHKITKRGQNVTFRCDPISEHNRLYWYRQTLGQGPEFLTYFQNEAQLEKSRLLSDRFSAERPKGSFSTLEIQRTEQGDSAMYLCASRVRKDLGQETQYFGPGTRLLVL.

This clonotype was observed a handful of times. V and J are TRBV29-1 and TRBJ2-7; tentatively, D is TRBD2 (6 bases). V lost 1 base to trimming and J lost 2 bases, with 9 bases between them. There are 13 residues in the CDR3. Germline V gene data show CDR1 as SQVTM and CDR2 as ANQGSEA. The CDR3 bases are TGCAGCGTTGAAGTCGGCGGGACCTACGAGCAGTACGTC. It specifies CSVEVGGTYEQYV.

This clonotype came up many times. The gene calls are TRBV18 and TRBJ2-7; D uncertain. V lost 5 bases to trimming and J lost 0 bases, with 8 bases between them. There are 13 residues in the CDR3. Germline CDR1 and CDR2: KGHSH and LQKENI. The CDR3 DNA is TGTGCCAGCTCATCCCCGAGCTCCTACGAGCAGTACTTC. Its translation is CASSSPSSYEQYF. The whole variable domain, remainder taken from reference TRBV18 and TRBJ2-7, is NAGVMQNPRHLVRRRGQEARLRCSPMKGHSHVYWYRQLPEEGLKFMVYLQKENIIDESGMPKERFSAEFPKEGPSILRIQQVVRGDSAAYFCASSSPSSYEQYFGPGTRLTVT.

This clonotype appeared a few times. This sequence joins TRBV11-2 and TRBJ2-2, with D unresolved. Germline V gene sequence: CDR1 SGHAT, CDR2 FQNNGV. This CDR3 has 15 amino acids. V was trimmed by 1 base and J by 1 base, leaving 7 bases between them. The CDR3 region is CASSLVSRNTGELFF. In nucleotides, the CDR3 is TGTGCCAGCAGCTTAGTGAGCAGGAACACCGGGGAGCTGTTTTTT. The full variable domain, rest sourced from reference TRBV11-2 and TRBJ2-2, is EAGVAQSPRYKIIEKRQSVAFWCNPISGHATLYWYQQILGQGPKLLIQFQNNGVVDDSQLPKDRFSAERLKGVDSTLKIQPAKLEDSAVYLCASSLVSRNTGELFFGEGSRLTVL.

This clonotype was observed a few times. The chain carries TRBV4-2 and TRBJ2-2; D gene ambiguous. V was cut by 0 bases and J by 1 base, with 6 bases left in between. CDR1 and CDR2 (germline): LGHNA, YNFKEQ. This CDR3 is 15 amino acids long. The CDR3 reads CASSQEVGNTGELFF. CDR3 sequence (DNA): TGTGCCAGCAGCCAAGAAGTGGGGAACACCGGGGAGCTGTTTTTT.

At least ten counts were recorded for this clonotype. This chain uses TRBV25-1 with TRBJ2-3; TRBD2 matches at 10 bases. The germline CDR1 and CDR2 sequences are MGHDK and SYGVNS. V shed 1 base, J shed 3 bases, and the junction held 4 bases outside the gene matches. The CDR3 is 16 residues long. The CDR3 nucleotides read TGTGCCAGCAGTGAATTCGAGCGGGGGGGGACAGATACGCAGTATTTT. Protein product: CASSEFERGGTDTQYF.

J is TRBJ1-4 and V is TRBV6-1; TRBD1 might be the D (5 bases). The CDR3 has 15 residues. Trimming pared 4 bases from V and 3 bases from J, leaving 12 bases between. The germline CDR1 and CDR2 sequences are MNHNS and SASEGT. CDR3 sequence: CASSGQRGPNEKLFF. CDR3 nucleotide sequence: TGTGCCAGCAGTGGACAACGGGGACCTAATGAAAAACTGTTTTTT.

The CDR3 region has the DNA TGTGCCAGCAGCCCCTGGGGGGGATTGGGCAATCAGCCCCAGCATTTT. It codes for CASSPWGGLGNQPQHF. The V call is TRBV7-2, the J call TRBJ1-5; tentatively, D is TRBD1 (5 bases). Germline-derived CDR1 and CDR2 are SGHTA and FQGNSA. This CDR3 has 16 residues. Trimming removed 5 bases at V and 2 bases at J, with 16 bases between.

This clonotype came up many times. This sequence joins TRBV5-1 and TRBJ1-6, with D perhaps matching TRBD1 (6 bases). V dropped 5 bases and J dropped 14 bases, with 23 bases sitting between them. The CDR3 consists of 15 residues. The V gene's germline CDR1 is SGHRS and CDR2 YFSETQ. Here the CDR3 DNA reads TGCGCCAGCAGAAAAGTCGGGACACCTGGTTCGGCCCTCCACTTT. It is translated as CASRKVGTPGSALHF.

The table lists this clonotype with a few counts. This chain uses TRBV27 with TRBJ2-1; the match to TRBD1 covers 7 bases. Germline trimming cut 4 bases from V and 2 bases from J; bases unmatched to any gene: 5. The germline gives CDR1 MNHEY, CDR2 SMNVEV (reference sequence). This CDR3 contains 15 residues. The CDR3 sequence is CASSSEGAPYNEQFF. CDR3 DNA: TGTGCCAGCAGTTCTGAGGGGGCCCCCTACAATGAGCAGTTCTTC.

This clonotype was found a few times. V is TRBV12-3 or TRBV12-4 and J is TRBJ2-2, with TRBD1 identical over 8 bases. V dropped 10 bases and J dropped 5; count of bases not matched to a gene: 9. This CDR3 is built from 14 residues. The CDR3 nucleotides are TGTGCCATTACGGCAGGGGGCTTTACCGGGGAGCTGTTTTTT. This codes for CAITAGGFTGELFF.

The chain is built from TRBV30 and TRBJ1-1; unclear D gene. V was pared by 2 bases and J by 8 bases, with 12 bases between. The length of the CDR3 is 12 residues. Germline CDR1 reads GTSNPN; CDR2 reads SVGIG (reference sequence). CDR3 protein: CAWSYRPREAFF. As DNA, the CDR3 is TGTGCCTGGAGTTACCGACCTAGGGAAGCTTTCTTT. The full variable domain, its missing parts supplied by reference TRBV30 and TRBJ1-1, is SQTIHQWPATLVQPVGSPLSLECTVEGTSNPNLYWYRQAAGRGLQLLFYSVGIGQISSEVPQNLSASRPQDRQFILSSKKLLLSDSGFYLCAWSYRPREAFFGQGTRLTVV.

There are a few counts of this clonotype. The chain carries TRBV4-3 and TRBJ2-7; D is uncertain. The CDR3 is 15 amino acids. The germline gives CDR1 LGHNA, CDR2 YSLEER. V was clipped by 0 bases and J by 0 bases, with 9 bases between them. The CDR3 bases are TGCGCCAGCAGCCAAGACGCAGTTAGCTCCTACGAGCAGTACTTC. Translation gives CASSQDAVSSYEQYF.

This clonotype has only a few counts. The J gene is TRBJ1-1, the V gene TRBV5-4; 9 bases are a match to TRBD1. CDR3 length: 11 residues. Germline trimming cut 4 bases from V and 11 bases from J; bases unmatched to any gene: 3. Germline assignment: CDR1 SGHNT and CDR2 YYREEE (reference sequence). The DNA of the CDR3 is TGTGCCAGCAGCCGGGACAGGGATGCTTTCTTT. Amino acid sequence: CASSRDRDAFF.

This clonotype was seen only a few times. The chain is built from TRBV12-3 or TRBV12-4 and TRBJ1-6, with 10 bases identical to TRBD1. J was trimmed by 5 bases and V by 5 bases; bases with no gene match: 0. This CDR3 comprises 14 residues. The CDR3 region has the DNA TGTGCCAGCAGTGGGACAGGGGATAATTCACCCCTCCACTTT. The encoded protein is CASSGTGDNSPLHF.

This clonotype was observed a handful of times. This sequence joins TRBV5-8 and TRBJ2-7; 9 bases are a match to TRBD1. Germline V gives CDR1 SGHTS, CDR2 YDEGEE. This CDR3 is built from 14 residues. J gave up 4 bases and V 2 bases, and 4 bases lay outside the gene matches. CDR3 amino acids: CASSLQGASYEQYV. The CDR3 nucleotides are TGTGCCAGCAGCTTACAGGGGGCGTCGTACGAGCAGTACGTC.

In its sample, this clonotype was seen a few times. The CDR3 protein is CATSALSGELFF. The CDR3 region has the DNA TGTGCCACCAGTGCCCTCAGCGGGGAGCTGTTTTTT. This sequence joins TRBV24-1 and TRBJ2-2, with D hard to call. V was trimmed by 5 bases and J by 7 bases, leaving 7 bases between them. Germline CDR1 and CDR2: KGHDR and SFDVKD. This CDR3 is built from 12 residues.

The CDR3, as DNA: TGTGCCAGCAGTACTTGGACAAGCACAGATACGCAGTATTTT. Translation: CASSTWTSTDTQYF. J is TRBJ2-3 and V is TRBV6-2 or TRBV6-3; tentative D call: TRBD1 (5 bases). Germline V CDR1 and CDR2: MNHEY, SVGEGT. The CDR3 extends over 14 amino acids. The V end was cut by 5 bases, the J end by 0 bases, with 9 bases between.

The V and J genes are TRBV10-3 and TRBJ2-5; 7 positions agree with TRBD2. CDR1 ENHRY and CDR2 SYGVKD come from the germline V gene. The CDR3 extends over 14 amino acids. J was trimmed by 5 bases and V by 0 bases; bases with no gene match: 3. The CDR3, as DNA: TGTGCCATCAGTGAGTCGAGGGAGGGCGAGACCCAGTACTTC. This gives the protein CAISESREGETQYF.

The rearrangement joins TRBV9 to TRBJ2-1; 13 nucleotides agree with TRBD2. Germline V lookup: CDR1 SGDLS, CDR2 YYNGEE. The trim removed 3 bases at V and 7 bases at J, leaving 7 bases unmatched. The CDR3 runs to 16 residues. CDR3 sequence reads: CASSGSLAGGRNEQFF. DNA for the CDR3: TGTGCCAGCAGCGGGTCACTAGCGGGGGGGCGTAATGAGCAGTTCTTC.

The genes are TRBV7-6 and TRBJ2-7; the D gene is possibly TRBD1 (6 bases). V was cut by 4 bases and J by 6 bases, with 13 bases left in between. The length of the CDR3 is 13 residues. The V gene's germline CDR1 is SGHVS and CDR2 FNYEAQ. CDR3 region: CASSSRDKSEQYF. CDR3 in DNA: TGTGCCAGCAGCTCCCGGGACAAGAGCGAGCAGTACTTC.